This T cell receptor beta chain was retrieved from a study of T cell repertoires in cytomegalovirus infection (dated by TCRdb to between 2017 and 2020). About the investigation overall: Donor HLA type was relevant to the analysis, as public TCR beta signatures indicated carriage of CMV infection together with the matching HLA type. Overall results and qualifications from the work: In both this cohort and an independent cohort of a few hundred donors, the cumulative frequency of public TCR beta family members distinguished carriers of CMV infection plus the relevant HLA type. The ex vivo response was dominated by HLA-C-restricted CMV-specific TCR beta clonotypes, which also provided the single most frequent clonotype in two of eight donors.

The instrument given in TCRdb is Illumina HiSeq 1500. Through fastp at Q25 and MiXCR, TCRdb rebuilt clones from the public reads, retaining in-frame beta chains. For every CDR3 protein sequence, its rows merge into one entry that carries the most common genes and DNA. Recorded for this sample are a few hundred thousand distinct CDR3 sequences; around 8.7% of them occurred a single time. Of the sample, roughly 15% falls within the top ten clones. The germline V gene provides CDR1 SGHRS and CDR2 YFSETQ. Including cysteine and phenylalanine, the CDR3 has 11 amino acids. CDR3 DNA is the only sequence kept; it has 33 bases, read in frame from the first base. The trim is 0 bases for V and 10 bases for J, with a gap of 7 bases between the germline ends. This clonotype was picked up a small number of times. Its antigen is unknown. Per-nucleotide qualities are absent, and no much larger clonotype sits a single base away.

Sequenced: PBMCs. The source of this sequence is a human donor in good health (CMV status not recorded). Some clones in this sample may be carry-over from other donors' samples. The chain was built from TRBV5-1 and TRBJ1-2; no confident D gene assignment can be made. At the DNA level, the sequence is TGCGCCAGCAGCTTGGACATGGACTACACCTTC. This codes for CASSLDMDYTF.